Below, 2 T cell receptor beta chains from the same sample are listed, as sequenced in a study of blood T cell repertoires in COVID-19. The method was immunoSEQ multiplex PCR; TCRdb's version includes in-frame clones alone and lacks a portion of them. The sample records around 200,000 clones, around 87% being singletons. The sequenced sample was peripheral blood. These receptors originate from a man aged 35-49 years with active or convalescent COVID-19.

V is TRBV11-3 and J is TRBJ2-1; D is ambiguous. The ends were cut back, 3 bases at V and 9 bases at J, with 9 bases in the middle. This CDR3 comprises 12 residues. Germline V gene sequence: CDR1 SGHNT, CDR2 YENEEA. As DNA, the CDR3 is TGTGCCAGCAGCTTTCTAGATGCTGAGCAGTTCTTC. This codes for CASSFLDAEQFF.

This clone was seen only a few times. J is TRBJ1-5 and V is TRBV3-1 (or the pseudogene TRBV3-2), with TRBD1 matching 8 bases. With 4 bases clipped from V and 3 bases from J, the junction kept 14 bases outside the gene matches. The germline V gene encodes CDR1 LGHDT and CDR2 YNNKEL (reference sequence). CDR3 size: 18 residues. CDR3 loop: CASSRPRGQGAPNQPQHF. For the CDR3, the DNA is TGTGCCAGCAGCCGCCCGAGGGGGCAGGGGGCCCCCAATCAGCCCCAGCATTTT.